This T cell receptor beta chain derives from a study of identical twins. Everyone who donated was a healthy Caucasian. V gave up 0 bases and J gave up 2 bases, with 7 bases separating them. In germline, CDR1 is SGHRS, CDR2 YFSETQ. There are 14 residues in the CDR3. Template switching supplied a universal primer site; unique molecular identifiers were carried on the cDNA. TCRdb reanalysed the 5' RACE reads using MiXCR and keeps one entry per CDR3 protein. Of some 690,000 distinct CDR3 sequences in the sample, approximately 21% are singletons; the top ten hold approximately 4.5%. This clonotype was counted ten times or more. This sample also appeared in a second study, on T cells expressing NK-cell markers. Turning to that study: Six donors had dominant NKG2C+ clonotypes that comprised about 1.0-7.5% of their CD8+ T cells.

Sequencing was carried out using PBMCs. The TCR was taken from a woman between 18 and 30 years old in good health. V is TRBV5-1 and J is TRBJ2-3; unclear D gene. CDR3 sequence reads: CASSLDLYTDTQYF. The CDR3, as DNA: TGCGCCAGCAGCTTGGACCTTTACACAGATACGCAGTATTTT. The full variable domain, its missing parts supplied by reference TRBV5-1 and TRBJ2-3, is KAGVTQTPRYLIKTRGQQVTLSCSPISGHRSVSWYQQTPGQGLQFLFEYFSETQRNKGNFPGRFSGRQFSNSRSEMNVSTLELGDSALYLCASSLDLYTDTQYFGPGTRLTVL.